These 10 T cell receptor beta chains originate from one sample sequenced in a study of response to subunit inactivated influenza vaccine. TCRdb reanalysed the RT-PCR reads using MiXCR and keeps one entry per CDR3 protein. The sample includes more than 550,000 distinct CDR3 sequences, 11% of them seen just once. Another study also made use of these data, one on T cells expressing NK-cell markers. From that paper: TCR beta cDNA was made by 5'RACE template switching with UMIs.

The sample in question was PBMCs from blood, obtained on the day of vaccination. The receptors derive from a man in his fifties or sixties who received an inactivated influenza vaccine.

This rearrangement joins TRBV5-1 to TRBJ1-6; the D gene is possibly TRBD1 (6 bases). V gave up 0 bases and J gave up 7 bases, with 11 bases separating them. The germline V gene has CDR1 SGHRS and CDR2 YFSETQ. This CDR3 spans 15 amino acids. The CDR3 sequence: CASSLEGGSNSPLHF. CDR3 nucleotides: TGCGCCAGCAGCTTGGAAGGGGGATCCAATTCACCCCTCCACTTT. The full variable domain, in which reference TRBV5-1 and TRBJ1-6 provide the parts outside the CDR3, is KAGVTQTPRYLIKTRGQQVTLSCSPISGHRSVSWYQQTPGQGLQFLFEYFSETQRNKGNFPGRFSGRQFSNSRSEMNVSTLELGDSALYLCASSLEGGSNSPLHFGNGTRLTVT.

This rearrangement joins TRBV11-2 to TRBJ2-7, with 7 bases matching TRBD2. The CDR3 totals 14 residues. Germline V gene sequence: CDR1 SGHAT, CDR2 FQNNGV. Trimming cost V 4 bases and J 2 bases; bases outside gene matches: 5. The CDR3 here is CASSSSSGPYEQYF. The CDR3 nucleotides read TGTGCCAGCAGCTCCTCTAGCGGTCCCTACGAGCAGTACTTC.

This clonotype was seen many times. The chain is built from TRBV4-3 and TRBJ1-1; D perhaps matches TRBD1 (5 bases). CDR3 size: 12 residues. V was shortened by 2 bases and J by 11 bases, with 12 bases between the two germline ends. Germline assignment: CDR1 LGHNA and CDR2 YSLEER. CDR3 in DNA: TGCGCCAGCAGCCAAACCGGGACCACCGCTTTCTTT. Amino acid sequence: CASSQTGTTAFF.

This clonotype was recorded at least ten times. This chain links TRBV6-1 with TRBJ2-7, with unresolved D. The ends were cut back, 6 bases at V and 0 bases at J, with 9 bases in the middle. The CDR3 has 13 amino acids. Germline V gives CDR1 MNHNS, CDR2 SASEGT. CDR3 coding DNA: TGTGCCAGCAGCCCGACAAACTCCTACGAGCAGTACTTC. It encodes CASSPTNSYEQYF.

The count of this clonotype is one. The chain recombines TRBV9 with TRBJ2-3, with D maybe TRBD1 (6 bases). The CDR3 spans 13 residues. The germline CDR1 and CDR2 sequences are SGDLS and YYNGEE. V was clipped by 2 bases and J by 6 bases, with 10 bases between them. Written as DNA, the CDR3 is TGTGCCAGCAGCGTCCCAGGGGTGGATACGCAGTATTTT. Its translation: CASSVPGVDTQYF.

This clonotype has just a few counts. The chain joins TRBV18 to TRBJ2-1; a possible D gene is TRBD2 (6 bases). V shed 3 bases and J shed 0 bases, with 15 bases lying between them. CDR3 length equals 17 residues. Germline lookup yields CDR1 KGHSH and CDR2 LQKENI. CDR3 nucleotides: TGTGCCAGCTCACCGCAAACTAGCACCAGCTCCTACAATGAGCAGTTCTTC. This sequence encodes CASSPQTSTSSYNEQFF. The full variable domain, its missing parts supplied by reference TRBV18 and TRBJ2-1, is NAGVMQNPRHLVRRRGQEARLRCSPMKGHSHVYWYRQLPEEGLKFMVYLQKENIIDESGMPKERFSAEFPKEGPSILRIQQVVRGDSAAYFCASSPQTSTSSYNEQFFGPGTRLTVL.

This clonotype was counted a single time. The CDR3 DNA reads TGTGCCAGCAGCTTGAGTAGGACAGGGGGCGCGGAGACCCAGTACTTC. This encodes CASSLSRTGGAETQYF. The rearrangement joins TRBV5-4 to TRBJ2-5, with TRBD1 matching over 11 bases. CDR3 size: 16 residues. Germline V lookup: CDR1 SGHNT, CDR2 YYREEE (reference sequence). With V trimmed by 1 base and J by 5 bases, 7 bases remained unmatched.

The chain couples TRBV7-2 to TRBJ1-2; D unclear. The V end was cut by 5 bases, the J end by 8 bases, with 15 bases between. Germline loops: CDR1 SGHTA, CDR2 FQGNSA. This CDR3 contains 13 residues. For the CDR3, the DNA is TGTGCCAGCAGCGCGCCGCCAACCTGGGGCTACACCTTC. This gives the protein CASSAPPTWGYTF.

The gene calls are TRBV6-2 or TRBV6-3 and TRBJ2-3; perhaps TRBD2 as D (6 bases). The CDR3 contains 17 residues. V gave up 4 bases and J gave up 0 bases, with 17 bases separating them. CDR1 MNHEY and CDR2 SVGEGT come from the germline V gene. The CDR3 spells CASSSTYGSSSTDTQYF. CDR3 DNA sequence: TGTGCCAGCAGTTCCACCTACGGGAGTTCTAGCACAGATACGCAGTATTTT.

This clonotype was detected a few times. V and J are TRBV10-3 and TRBJ2-1; 8 positions agree with TRBD1. V lost 4 bases to trimming and J lost 6 bases; unmatched junction nucleotides: 8. The CDR3 contains 15 residues. Per the germline V gene, CDR1 is ENHRY and CDR2 is SYGVKD. CDR3 loop: CAISGGTGWGNEQFF. The DNA for the CDR3 is TGTGCCATCAGTGGCGGGACAGGTTGGGGCAATGAGCAGTTCTTC.